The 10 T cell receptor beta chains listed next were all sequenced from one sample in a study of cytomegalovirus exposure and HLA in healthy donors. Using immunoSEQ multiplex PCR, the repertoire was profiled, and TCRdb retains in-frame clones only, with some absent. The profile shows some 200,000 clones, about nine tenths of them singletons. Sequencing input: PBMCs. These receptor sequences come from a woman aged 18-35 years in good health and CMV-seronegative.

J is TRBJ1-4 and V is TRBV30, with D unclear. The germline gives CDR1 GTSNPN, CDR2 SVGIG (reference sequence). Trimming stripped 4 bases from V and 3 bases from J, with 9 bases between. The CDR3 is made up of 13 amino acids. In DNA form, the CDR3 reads TGTGCCTGGAAGACAAGTCCTAATGAAAAACTGTTTTTT. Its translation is CAWKTSPNEKLFF.

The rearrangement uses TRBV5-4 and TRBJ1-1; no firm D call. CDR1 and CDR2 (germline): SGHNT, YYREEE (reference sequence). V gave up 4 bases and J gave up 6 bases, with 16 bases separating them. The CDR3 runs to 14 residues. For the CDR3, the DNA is TGTGCCAGCAGCCTCCCGGTGGAGGGTGCTGAAGCTTTCTTT. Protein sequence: CASSLPVEGAEAFF. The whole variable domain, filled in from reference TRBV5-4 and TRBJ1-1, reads ETGVTQSPTHLIKTRGQQVTLRCSSQSGHNTVSWYQQALGQGPQFIFQYYREEENGRGNFPPRFSGLQFPNYSSELNVNALELDDSALYLCASSLPVEGAEAFFGQGTRLTVV.

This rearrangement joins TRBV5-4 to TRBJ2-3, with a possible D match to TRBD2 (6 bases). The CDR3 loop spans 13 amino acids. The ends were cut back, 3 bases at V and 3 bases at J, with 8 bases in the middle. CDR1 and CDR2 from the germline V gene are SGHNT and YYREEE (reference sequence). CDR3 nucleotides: TGTGCCAGCAGCTCGCGGGATACAGATACGCAGTATTTT. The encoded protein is CASSSRDTDTQYF.

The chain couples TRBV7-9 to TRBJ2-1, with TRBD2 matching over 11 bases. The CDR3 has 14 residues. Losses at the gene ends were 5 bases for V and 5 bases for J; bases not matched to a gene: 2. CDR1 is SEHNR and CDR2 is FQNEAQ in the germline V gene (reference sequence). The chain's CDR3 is CASSISGRDNEQFF. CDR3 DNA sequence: TGTGCCAGCAGCATTAGCGGGAGGGACAATGAGCAGTTCTTC. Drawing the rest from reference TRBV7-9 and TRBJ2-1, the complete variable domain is DTGVSQNPRHKITKRGQNVTFRCDPISEHNRLYWYRQTLGQGPEFLTYFQNEAQLEKSRLLSDRFSAERPKGSFSTLEIQRTEQGDSAMYLCASSISGRDNEQFFGPGTRLTVL.

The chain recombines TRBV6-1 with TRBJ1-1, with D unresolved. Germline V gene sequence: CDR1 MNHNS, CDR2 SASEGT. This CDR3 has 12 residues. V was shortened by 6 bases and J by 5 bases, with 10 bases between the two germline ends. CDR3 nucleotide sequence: TGTGCCAGCAGCGAAATATCGACTGAAGCTTTCTTT. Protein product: CASSEISTEAFF.

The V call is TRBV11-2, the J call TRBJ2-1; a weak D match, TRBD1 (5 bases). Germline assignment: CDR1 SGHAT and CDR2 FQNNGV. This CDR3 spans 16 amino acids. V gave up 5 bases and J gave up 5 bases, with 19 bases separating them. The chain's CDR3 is CASSQLPGYLDNEQFF. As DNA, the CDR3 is TGTGCCAGCAGCCAATTGCCAGGGTATTTGGACAATGAGCAGTTCTTC.

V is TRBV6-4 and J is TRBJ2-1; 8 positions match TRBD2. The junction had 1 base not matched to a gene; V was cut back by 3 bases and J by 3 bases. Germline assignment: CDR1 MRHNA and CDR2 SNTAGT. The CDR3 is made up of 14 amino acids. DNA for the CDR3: TGTGCCAGCAGTGAGACTAGCGACTACAATGAGCAGTTCTTC. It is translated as CASSETSDYNEQFF.

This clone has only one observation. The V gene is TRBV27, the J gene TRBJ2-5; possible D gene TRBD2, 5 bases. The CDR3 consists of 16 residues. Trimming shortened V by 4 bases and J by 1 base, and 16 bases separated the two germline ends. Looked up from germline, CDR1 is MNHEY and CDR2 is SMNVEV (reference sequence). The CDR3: CASSSKLVPTQETQYF. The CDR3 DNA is TGTGCCAGCAGTTCCAAACTAGTCCCCACCCAAGAGACCCAGTACTTC.

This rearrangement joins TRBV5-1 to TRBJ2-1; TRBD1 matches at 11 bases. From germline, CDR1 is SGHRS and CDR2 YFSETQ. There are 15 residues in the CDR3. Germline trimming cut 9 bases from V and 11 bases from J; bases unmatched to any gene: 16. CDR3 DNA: TGCGCCACGACCAAAGGACAGGGGGCGAATTTCCAGCAGTTCTTC. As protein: CATTKGQGANFQQFF.

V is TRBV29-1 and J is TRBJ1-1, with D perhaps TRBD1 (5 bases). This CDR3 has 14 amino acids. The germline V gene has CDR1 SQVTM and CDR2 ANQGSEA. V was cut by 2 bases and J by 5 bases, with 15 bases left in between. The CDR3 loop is CSVEKVSGQTEAFF. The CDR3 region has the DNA TGCAGCGTTGAAAAGGTCTCAGGGCAGACTGAAGCTTTCTTT.